A single sample gave rise to the 8 T cell receptor beta chains below, sequenced in a study of beta chain features in type 1 diabetes. Sequenced material consisted of expressed TCRB transcripts (all of the isolated RNA was reverse transcribed). Using immunoSEQ multiplex PCR, the repertoire was profiled, and TCRdb retains in-frame clones only, with some absent. The data contain 400,000 to 600,000 clones, about 30% of them singletons. Sequencing was performed on naive CD4+ T cells from blood. The receptors here all came from a man aged 18-30 years in good health.

This clone was observed a handful of times. The chain joins TRBV9 to TRBJ1-1; D is ambiguous. The germline gives CDR1 SGDLS, CDR2 YYNGEE. The V gene lost 0 bases and the J gene lost 1 base, with 7 bases spanning the gap. CDR3 size: 14 residues. The CDR3 nucleotides are TGTGCCAGCAGCGTAGACGGTTCGAACACTGAAGCTTTCTTT. Protein sequence: CASSVDGSNTEAFF.

This clone showed up just a few times. V usage is TRBV14 and J usage is TRBJ2-1; 11 positions match TRBD2. The V segment lost 6 bases and the J segment 0 bases; nucleotides outside the gene matches: 1. This CDR3 region has 15 residues. Germline values: CDR1 SGHDN, CDR2 FVKESK. Here the CDR3 DNA reads TGTGCCAGCAGTGGGACTAGCGGCTCCTACAATGAGCAGTTCTTC. Protein: CASSGTSGSYNEQFF.

This rearrangement joins TRBV11-2 to TRBJ2-7, with 8 bases identical to TRBD1. V lost 0 bases to trimming and J lost 3 bases; unmatched junction nucleotides: 4. Germline V gives CDR1 SGHAT, CDR2 FQNNGV. The CDR3 length is 15 residues. CDR3 sequence: CASSLDGTGDYEQYF. The DNA for the CDR3 is TGTGCCAGCAGCTTAGATGGGACAGGAGACTACGAGCAGTACTTC. The whole variable domain, remainder taken from reference TRBV11-2 and TRBJ2-7, is EAGVAQSPRYKIIEKRQSVAFWCNPISGHATLYWYQQILGQGPKLLIQFQNNGVVDDSQLPKDRFSAERLKGVDSTLKIQPAKLEDSAVYLCASSLDGTGDYEQYFGPGTRLTVT.

The chain recombines TRBV4-2 with TRBJ2-4; D is possibly TRBD2 (6 bases). The V end lost 1 base, the J end lost 3 bases, and 10 bases lay between the germline ends. This CDR3 region has 15 residues. Germline V gene lookup returns CDR1 LGHNA and CDR2 YNFKEQ. This chain's CDR3 is CASSQVGGVKNIQYF. The CDR3 bases are TGTGCCAGCAGCCAAGTCGGAGGGGTCAAAAACATTCAGTACTTC.

This clone was seen only a few times. This chain joins TRBV9 and TRBJ2-3; 12 bases map to TRBD2. The CDR3 loop spans 16 amino acids. Germline trimming cut 4 bases from V and 4 bases from J; bases unmatched to any gene: 7. Germline V gene sequence: CDR1 SGDLS, CDR2 YYNGEE. The CDR3 is CASSPLTSGRPDTQYF. Here the CDR3 DNA reads TGTGCCAGCAGCCCCTTGACTAGCGGGAGACCAGATACGCAGTATTTT.

The DNA for the CDR3 is TGTGCCAGCAGCCAAGCCGGGTGGCGGCGCGAGCAGTACTTC. This gives the protein CASSQAGWRREQYF. V and J are TRBV14 and TRBJ2-7; D is unclear. Germline V gives CDR1 SGHDN, CDR2 FVKESK. The CDR3 is 14 amino acids. Trimming cost V 1 base and J 6 bases, with 13 bases left between them.

The chain links TRBV7-9 to TRBJ2-3; TRBD1 matches at 9 bases. The ends lost 5 bases at V and 6 bases at J; junction bases unmatched: 9. The CDR3 has 15 residues. CDR1 is SEHNR and CDR2 is FQNEAQ in the germline V gene (reference sequence). CDR3 in amino acids: CASSARAGQGDTQYF. CDR3 DNA: TGTGCCAGCAGCGCGCGGGCAGGACAGGGGGATACGCAGTATTTT.

This clone turned up a few times. The V and J genes are TRBV23-1 and TRBJ2-7; 9 bases match TRBD1. TRBV23-1 is noted as an ORF with a role that remains uncertain. The CDR3 length is 16 residues. J was trimmed by 7 bases and V by 7 bases; bases with no gene match: 17. The DNA of the CDR3 is TGCGCCAGCACCCTCCGGAGATGGACAGGGGCACCAGAGCAGTACTTC. It encodes CASTLRRWTGAPEQYF.